The T cell receptor beta chain under discussion was sequenced for a study of cytomegalovirus exposure and HLA in healthy donors. Notes on the study in general: In a later analysis, HLA-C alleles had the fewest associated TCRs, DRB1 alleles the most. Rarity marked most TCR sequences, yet some public TCRs occurred in many donors.

This clone came up once. Its antigen remains unidentified. One end of the junction fails to match germline, which may point to a read error. This CDR3 is also generated by other DNA sequences in the sample. PCR used 60 Vbeta primers and 13 Jbeta primers. Sequencing was performed with immunoSEQ multiplex PCR; in TCRdb, only in-frame clones are kept and a portion is missing. The sample records about 200,000 clones, about 87% being singletons. CDR1 is MNHEY, CDR2 SMNVEV, per germline (reference sequence). The CDR3 is 13 amino acids. Sampled while nominally healthy, donors likely had unrecorded immune exposures.

The chain uses TRBV27 and TRBJ2-7; 8 bases match TRBD1. The source of this sequence is a woman aged 18 to 35 in good health and CMV-seronegative. What was sequenced was PBMCs. For the CDR3, the DNA is TGTGCTAGCAGACGGACAGGGTTCTACGAGCAGTACTTC. Translation: CASRRTGFYEQYF.